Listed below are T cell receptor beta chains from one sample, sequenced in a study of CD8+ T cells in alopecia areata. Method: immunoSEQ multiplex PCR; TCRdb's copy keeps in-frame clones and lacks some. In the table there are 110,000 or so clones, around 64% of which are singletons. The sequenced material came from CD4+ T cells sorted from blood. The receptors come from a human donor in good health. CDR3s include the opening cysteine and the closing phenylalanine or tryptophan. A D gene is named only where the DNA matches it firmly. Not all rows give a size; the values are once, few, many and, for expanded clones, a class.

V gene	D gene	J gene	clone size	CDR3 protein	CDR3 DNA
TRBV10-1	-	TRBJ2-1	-	CASSEKHDEQFF	TGCGCCAGCAGTGAGAAGCACGATGAGCAGTTCTTC
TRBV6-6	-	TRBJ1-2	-	CASSYSDSFETHGYTF	TGTGCCAGCAGTTACTCGGACAGTTTCGAGACCCATGGCTACACCTTC
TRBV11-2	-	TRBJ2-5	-	CASSLAGLTKYF	TGTGCCAGCAGCTTGGCCGGTCTGACCAAGTACTTC
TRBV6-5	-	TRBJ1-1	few	CASHKWNTEAFF	TGTGCCAGCCACAAATGGAACACTGAAGCTTTCTTT
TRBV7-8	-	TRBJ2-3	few	CASSPRDTQYF	TGTGCCAGCAGTCCGCGGGATACGCAGTATTTT
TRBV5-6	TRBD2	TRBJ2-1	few	CASSPVAGSSYNEQFF	TGTGCCAGCAGCCCCGTAGCGGGGAGCTCCTACAATGAGCAGTTCTTC
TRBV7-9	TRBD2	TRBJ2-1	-	CASSLRLARDNEQFF	TGTGCCAGCAGCCTTCGACTAGCCCGGGACAATGAGCAGTTCTTC
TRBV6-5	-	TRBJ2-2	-	CASRTPGTGELFF	TGTGCCAGCAGGACCCCGGGGACCGGGGAGCTGTTTTTT
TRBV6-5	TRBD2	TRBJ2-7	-	CASSYELAGPTGEQYF	TGTGCCAGCAGTTACGAACTAGCGGGGCCCACCGGGGAGCAGTACTTC
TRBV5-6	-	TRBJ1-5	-	CASSFGTYSNQPQHF	TGTGCCAGCAGCTTTGGGACCTATAGCAATCAGCCCCAGCATTTT
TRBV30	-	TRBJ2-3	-	CAWSGGDTDTQYF	TGTGCCTGGAGTGGGGGAGATACAGATACGCAGTATTTT
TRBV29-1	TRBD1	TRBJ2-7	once	CSVEDLDRGFHEQYF	TGCAGCGTTGAAGATCTAGACAGGGGTTTCCACGAGCAGTACTTC
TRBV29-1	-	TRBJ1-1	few	CSVKSPNTEAFF	TGCAGCGTTAAATCTCCGAACACTGAAGCTTTCTTT
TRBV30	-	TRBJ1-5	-	CAWSGPGGGGQPQHF	TGTGCCTGGAGTGGCCCAGGTGGAGGAGGACAGCCCCAGCATTTT
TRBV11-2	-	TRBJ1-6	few	CASSFLGSPLHF	TGTGCCAGCAGCTTTTTAGGTTCACCCCTCCACTTT
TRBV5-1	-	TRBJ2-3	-	CASSLGPADTQYF	TGCGCCAGCAGCTTGGGTCCTGCAGATACGCAGTATTTT
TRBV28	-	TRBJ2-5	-	CASTSMLTQYF	TGTGCCAGCACCTCGATGTTGACCCAGTACTTC
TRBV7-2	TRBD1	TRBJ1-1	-	CASGRGGQGRTEAFF	TGTGCCAGCGGAAGGGGAGGACAGGGACGGACTGAAGCTTTCTTT
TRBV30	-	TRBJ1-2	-	CAWSVQSGPYTF	TGTGCCTGGAGTGTACAATCAGGGCCCTACACCTTC
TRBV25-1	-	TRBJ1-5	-	CASTGGLNQPQHF	TGTGCCAGCACGGGGGGGCTCAATCAGCCCCAGCATTTT
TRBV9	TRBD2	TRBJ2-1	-	CASSQKRGAPSSYNEQFF	TGTGCCAGCAGCCAAAAGCGGGGGGCTCCTTCCTCCTACAATGAGCAGTTCTTC
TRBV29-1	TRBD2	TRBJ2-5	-	CSVGLAGVVETQYF	TGCAGCGTTGGACTAGCGGGGGTTGTGGAGACCCAGTACTTC
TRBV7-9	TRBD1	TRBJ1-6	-	CASSLTGGGNSPLHF	TGTGCCAGCAGCTTAACAGGGGGTGGTAATTCACCCCTCCACTTT
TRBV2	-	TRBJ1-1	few	CASSTLENTEAFF	TGTGCCAGCAGCACCTTAGAGAACACTGAAGCTTTCTTT
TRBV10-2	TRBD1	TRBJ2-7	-	CASSGTGFEQYF	TGCGCCAGCAGTGGGACAGGCTTCGAGCAGTACTTC
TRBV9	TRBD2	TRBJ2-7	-	CASSVGSGAFYEQYF	TGTGCCAGCAGCGTAGGCAGCGGGGCCTTCTACGAGCAGTACTTC
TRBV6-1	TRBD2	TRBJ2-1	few	CASSLAGGPRNEQFF	TGTGCCAGCAGTCTAGCGGGGGGGCCGAGGAATGAGCAGTTCTTC